The sequence of this T cell receptor beta chain was determined in a study of shared clonotypes between healthy human individuals. On the study more broadly: Each donor's CD4 naive and CD4 memory cells filled three plates apiece, CD8 naive two, and CD8 memory one. General observations from the study: Non-shared clonotypes displayed generation probabilities falling below those of clonotypes present in all four donors. Naive CD4 clonotypes were shared across several donors at 4.5% to 6.5%. Investigators collected only blood, and repertoires in tissues likely differ.

With regard to this clone: Its antigen is currently unknown.

V lost 3 bases, J lost 4 bases, and 12 bases lay in between. The CDR3 length is 14 residues. Germline-derived CDR1 and CDR2 are SNHLY and FYNNEI. The data were produced by immunoSEQ multiplex PCR, yet TCRdb's version contains in-frame clones alone and is incomplete. This table holds about 960,000 clones, more than 75% found once. The sequence was collected from a man younger than 30 in good health. Input material: memory CD4+ T cells sorted from blood. The subset is: CD45RA-negative fraction. The rearrangement links TRBV2 to TRBJ1-2, with D possibly matching TRBD1 (6 bases). CDR3 sequence (DNA): TGTGCCAGCAGTGACGGGGGCGTCGGCTATGGCTACACCTTC. It is translated as CASSDGGVGYGYTF.